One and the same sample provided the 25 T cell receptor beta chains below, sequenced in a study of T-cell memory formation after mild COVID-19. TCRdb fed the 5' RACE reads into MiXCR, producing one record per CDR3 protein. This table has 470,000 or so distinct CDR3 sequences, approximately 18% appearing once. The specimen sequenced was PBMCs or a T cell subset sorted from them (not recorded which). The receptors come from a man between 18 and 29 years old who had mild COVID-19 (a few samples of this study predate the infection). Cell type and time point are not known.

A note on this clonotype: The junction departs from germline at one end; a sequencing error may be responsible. CDR3 bases: TGTGCCACCAGCAGCCGTGGCGACAAGGAGCAGTTCTTC. Translation: CATSSRGDKEQFF. V and J are TRBV15 and TRBJ2-1; unclear D gene. CDR1 LNHNV and CDR2 YYDKDF come from the germline V gene (reference sequence). This CDR3 has 13 residues. The whole variable domain, remainder taken from reference TRBV15 and TRBJ2-1, is DAMVIQNPRYQVTQFGKPVTLSCSQTLNHNVMYWYQQKSSQAPKLLFHYYDKDFNNEADTPDNFQSRRPNTSFCFLDIRSPGLGDTAMYLCATSSRGDKEQFFGPGTRLTVL.

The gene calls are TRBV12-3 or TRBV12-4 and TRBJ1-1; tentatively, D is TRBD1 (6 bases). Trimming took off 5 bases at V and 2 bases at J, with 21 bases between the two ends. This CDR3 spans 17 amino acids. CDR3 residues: CASSLAPRGRGNTEAFF. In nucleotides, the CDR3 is TGTGCCAGCAGTCTGGCACCCAGGGGAAGGGGTAACACTGAAGCTTTCTTT.

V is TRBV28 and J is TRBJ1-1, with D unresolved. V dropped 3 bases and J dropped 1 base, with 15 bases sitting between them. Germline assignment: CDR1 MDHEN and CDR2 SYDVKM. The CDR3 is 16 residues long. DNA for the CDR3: TGTGCCAGCAGTTTCTTTCTGTCGGAGGGGAACACTGAAGCTTTCTTT. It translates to CASSFFLSEGNTEAFF.

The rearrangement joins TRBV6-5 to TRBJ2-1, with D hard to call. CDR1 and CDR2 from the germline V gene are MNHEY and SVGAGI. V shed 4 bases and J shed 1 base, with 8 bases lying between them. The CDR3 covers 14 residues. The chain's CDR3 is CASSFRASYNEQFF. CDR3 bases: TGTGCCAGCAGTTTCCGAGCGTCCTACAATGAGCAGTTCTTC.

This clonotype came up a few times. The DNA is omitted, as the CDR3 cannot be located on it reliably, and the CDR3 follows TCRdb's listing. The CDR3 reads CASSFGPGAGTGELFF. The rearrangement joins TRBV5-1 to TRBJ2-2; TRBD1 is the table's D call, not checked against the DNA. The germline gives CDR1 SGHRS, CDR2 YFSETQ. The CDR3 numbers 16 amino acids, ends counted.

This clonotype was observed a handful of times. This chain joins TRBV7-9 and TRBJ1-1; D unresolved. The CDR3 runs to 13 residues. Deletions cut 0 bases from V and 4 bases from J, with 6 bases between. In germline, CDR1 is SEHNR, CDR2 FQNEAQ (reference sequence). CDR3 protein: CASSLATSTEAFF. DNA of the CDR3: TGTGCCAGCAGCTTAGCGACGAGCACTGAAGCTTTCTTT.

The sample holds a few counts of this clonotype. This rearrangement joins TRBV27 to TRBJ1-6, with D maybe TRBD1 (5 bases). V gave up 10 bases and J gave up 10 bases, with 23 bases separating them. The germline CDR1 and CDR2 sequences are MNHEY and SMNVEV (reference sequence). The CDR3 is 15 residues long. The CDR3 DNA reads TGTGCCACCCGGACCGGGACGCATTCTCAATCACCCCTCCACTTT. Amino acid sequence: CATRTGTHSQSPLHF.

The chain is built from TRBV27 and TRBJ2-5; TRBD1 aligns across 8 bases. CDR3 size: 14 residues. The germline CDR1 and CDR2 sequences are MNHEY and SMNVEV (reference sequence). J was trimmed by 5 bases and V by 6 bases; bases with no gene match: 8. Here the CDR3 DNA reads TGTGCCAGCAGAGACGAGACAGGGGATGAGACCCAGTACTTC. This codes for CASRDETGDETQYF.

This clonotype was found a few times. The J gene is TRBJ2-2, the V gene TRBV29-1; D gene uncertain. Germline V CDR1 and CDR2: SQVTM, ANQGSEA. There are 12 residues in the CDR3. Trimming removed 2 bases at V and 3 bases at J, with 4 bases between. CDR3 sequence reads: CSVERYTGELFF. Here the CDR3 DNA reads TGCAGCGTTGAAAGGTACACCGGGGAGCTGTTTTTT.

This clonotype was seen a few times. The CDR3 spells CASSLAGDRQFF. For the CDR3, the DNA is TGCGCCAGCAGCTTGGCCGGTGACCGGCAGTTCTTC. The chain combines TRBV5-1 with TRBJ2-1; D ambiguous. Per germline, CDR1 SGHRS and CDR2 YFSETQ. Trimming took 0 bases from V and 12 from J, leaving 10 bases between them. The CDR3 spans 12 residues.

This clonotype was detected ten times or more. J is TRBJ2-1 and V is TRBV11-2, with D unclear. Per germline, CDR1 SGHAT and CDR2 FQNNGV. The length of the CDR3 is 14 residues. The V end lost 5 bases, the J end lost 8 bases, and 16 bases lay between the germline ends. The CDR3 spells CASSPRGVTDEQFF. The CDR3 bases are TGTGCCAGCAGCCCTCGAGGAGTTACCGATGAGCAGTTCTTC.

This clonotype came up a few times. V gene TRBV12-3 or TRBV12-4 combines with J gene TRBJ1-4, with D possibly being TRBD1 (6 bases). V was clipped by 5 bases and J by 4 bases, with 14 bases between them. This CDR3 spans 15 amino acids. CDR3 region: CASSLQQGSNEKLFF. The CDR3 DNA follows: TGTGCCAGCAGTCTCCAACAGGGAAGTAATGAAAAACTGTTTTTT.

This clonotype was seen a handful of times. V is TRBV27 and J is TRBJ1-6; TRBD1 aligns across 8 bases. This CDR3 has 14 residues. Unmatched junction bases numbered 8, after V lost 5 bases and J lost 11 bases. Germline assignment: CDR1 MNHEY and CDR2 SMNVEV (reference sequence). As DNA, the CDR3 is TGTGCCAGCAGTCCTGGACAGGGTGGAACACCCCTCCACTTT. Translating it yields CASSPGQGGTPLHF.

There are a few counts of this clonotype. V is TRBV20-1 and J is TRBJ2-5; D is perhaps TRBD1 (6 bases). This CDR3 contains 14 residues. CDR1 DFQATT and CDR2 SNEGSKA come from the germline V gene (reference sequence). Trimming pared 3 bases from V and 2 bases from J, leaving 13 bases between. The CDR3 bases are TGCAGTGCTAGTCCAACAGGGAATCAAGAGACCCAGTACTTC. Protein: CSASPTGNQETQYF.

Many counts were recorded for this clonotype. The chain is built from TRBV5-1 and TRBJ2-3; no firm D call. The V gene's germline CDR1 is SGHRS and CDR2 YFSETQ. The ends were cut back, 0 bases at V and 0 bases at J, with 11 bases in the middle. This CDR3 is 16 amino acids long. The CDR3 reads CASSLGGMTSTDTQYF. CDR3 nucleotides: TGCGCCAGCAGCTTGGGGGGAATGACTAGCACAGATACGCAGTATTTT.

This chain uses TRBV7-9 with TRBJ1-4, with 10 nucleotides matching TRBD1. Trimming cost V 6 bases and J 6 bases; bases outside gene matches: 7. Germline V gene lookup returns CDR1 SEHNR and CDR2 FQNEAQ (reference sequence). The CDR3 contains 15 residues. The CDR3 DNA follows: TGTGCCAGCAGGGGAATCGGGACAGGGGATGAAAAACTGTTTTTT. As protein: CASRGIGTGDEKLFF.

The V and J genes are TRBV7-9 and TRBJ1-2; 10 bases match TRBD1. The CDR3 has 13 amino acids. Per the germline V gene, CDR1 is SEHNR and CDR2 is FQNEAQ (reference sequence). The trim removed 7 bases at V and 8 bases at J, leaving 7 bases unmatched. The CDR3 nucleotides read TGTGCCAGCAATTGGGACAGGGGAGGCGGCTACACCTTC. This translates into CASNWDRGGGYTF.

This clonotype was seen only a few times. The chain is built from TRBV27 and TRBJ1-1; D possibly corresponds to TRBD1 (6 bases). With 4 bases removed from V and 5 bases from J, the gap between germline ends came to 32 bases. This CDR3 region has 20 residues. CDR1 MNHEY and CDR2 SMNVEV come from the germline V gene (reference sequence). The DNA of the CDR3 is TGTGCCAGCAGTTCTCTCCACCCGGACAGTTCATCTAGGGTAACAACTGAAGCTTTCTTT. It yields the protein CASSSLHPDSSSRVTTEAFF.

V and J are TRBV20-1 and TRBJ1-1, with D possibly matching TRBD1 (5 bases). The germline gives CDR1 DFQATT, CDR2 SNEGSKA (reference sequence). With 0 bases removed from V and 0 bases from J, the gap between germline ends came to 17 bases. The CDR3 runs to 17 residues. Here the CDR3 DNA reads TGCAGTGCTAGAGATCTGGGGGTGAATCACATGAACACTGAAGCTTTCTTT. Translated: CSARDLGVNHMNTEAFF.

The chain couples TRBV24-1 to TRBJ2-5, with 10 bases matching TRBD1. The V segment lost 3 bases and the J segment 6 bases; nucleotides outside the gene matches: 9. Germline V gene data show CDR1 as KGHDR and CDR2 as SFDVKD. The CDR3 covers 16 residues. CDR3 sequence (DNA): TGTGCCACCAGTGATCCCGGTGGGACAGGGGTGAAGACCCAGTACTTC. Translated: CATSDPGGTGVKTQYF.

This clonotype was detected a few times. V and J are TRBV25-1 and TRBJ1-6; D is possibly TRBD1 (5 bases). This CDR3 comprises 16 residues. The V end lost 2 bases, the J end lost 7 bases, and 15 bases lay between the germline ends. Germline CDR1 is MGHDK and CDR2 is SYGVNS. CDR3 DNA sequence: TGTGCCAGCAGTGAAGGGGCTCTTAGGTGGAATTCACCCCTCCACTTT. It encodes CASSEGALRWNSPLHF.

The CDR3 region is CASSQDGSPAGPGYTF. Written as DNA, the CDR3 is TGCGCCAGCAGCCAAGATGGGAGCCCAGCCGGACCTGGCTACACCTTC. V and J are TRBV4-1 and TRBJ1-2; D is undetermined. The V end lost 0 bases, the J end lost 7 bases, and 18 bases lay between the germline ends. The CDR3 is 16 amino acids. Germline values: CDR1 MGHRA, CDR2 YSYEKL.

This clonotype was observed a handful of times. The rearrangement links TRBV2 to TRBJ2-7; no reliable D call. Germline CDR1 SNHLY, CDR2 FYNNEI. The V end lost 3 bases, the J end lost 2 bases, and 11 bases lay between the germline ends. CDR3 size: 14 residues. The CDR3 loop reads CASSDQLSTYEQYV. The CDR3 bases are TGTGCCAGCAGTGACCAACTAAGTACCTACGAGCAGTACGTC.

CDR3 amino acids: CASSQSIRWVAHNYEQYF. CDR3 DNA: TGCGCCAGCAGCCAATCCATACGTTGGGTAGCTCACAACTACGAGCAGTACTTC. The V gene is TRBV4-1, the J gene TRBJ2-7; D call uncertain. V lost 2 bases and J 3 bases, leaving 23 bases between the germline ends. The CDR3 consists of 18 residues. Germline lookup yields CDR1 MGHRA and CDR2 YSYEKL.

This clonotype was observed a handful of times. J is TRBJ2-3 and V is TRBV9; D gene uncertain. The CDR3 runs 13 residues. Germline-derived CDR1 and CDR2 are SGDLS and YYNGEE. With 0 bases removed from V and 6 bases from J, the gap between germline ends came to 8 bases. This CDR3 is CASSVVPGDTQYF. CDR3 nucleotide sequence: TGTGCCAGCAGCGTAGTGCCCGGGGATACGCAGTATTTT.